Listed below are T cell receptor beta chains from one sample, sequenced in a study of OX40 agonist ivuxolimab in advanced cancers. Here immunoSEQ multiplex PCR was the method, and the copy in TCRdb shows in-frame clones only, minus some. The sample yields 71,000 or so clones, about 88% seen once. The material was CD4+ or CD8+ T cells sorted from blood, obtained in a trial of the OX40 agonist ivuxolimab. The source is an adult with an advanced solid tumor such as melanoma, head and neck, liver or kidney cancer. CDR3s include the opening cysteine and the closing phenylalanine or tryptophan. D genes are given only for firm matches. Some rows mark clone size as missing; the rest say once, few, many or name a class of expanded clone.

D gene: NA
clone size: NA
J gene: TRBJ1-2
V gene: TRBV29-1
CDR3 protein: CSVSGSYGYTF
CDR3 DNA: TGCAGCGTTTCAGGGAGCTATGGCTACACCTTC

D gene: NA
clone size: NA
J gene: TRBJ2-1
V gene: TRBV19
CDR3 protein: CASSALSYNEQFF
CDR3 DNA: TGTGCCAGTAGTGCACTAAGCTACAATGAGCAGTTCTTC

D gene: TRBD2
clone size: once
J gene: TRBJ2-3
V gene: TRBV19
CDR3 protein: CASTIQAGGPTDTQYF
CDR3 DNA: TGTGCCAGTACTATTCAAGCGGGAGGGCCGACAGATACGCAGTATTTT

D gene: NA
clone size: once
J gene: TRBJ2-2
V gene: TRBV5-1
CDR3 protein: CASTPPEQGTGELFF
CDR3 DNA: TGCGCCAGCACCCCCCCAGAACAGGGCACCGGGGAGCTGTTTTTT

D gene: TRBD1
clone size: NA
J gene: TRBJ2-2
V gene: TRBV7-2
CDR3 protein: CASSSEQGALGGELFF
CDR3 DNA: TGTGCCAGCAGCTCAGAACAGGGGGCGCTTGGCGGGGAGCTGTTTTTT

D gene: NA
clone size: NA
J gene: TRBJ2-7
V gene: TRBV27
CDR3 protein: CASSLSWTDYEQYF
CDR3 DNA: TGTGCCAGCAGTTTATCCTGGACAGACTACGAGCAGTACTTC

D gene: NA
clone size: NA
J gene: TRBJ2-7
V gene: TRBV28
CDR3 protein: CASSLLRDTRYEQYF
CDR3 DNA: TGTGCCAGCAGTTTATTGCGGGACACGCGCTACGAGCAGTACTTC

D gene: NA
clone size: NA
J gene: TRBJ2-7
V gene: TRBV18
CDR3 protein: CASSGRDRTYEQYF
CDR3 DNA: TGTGCCAGCTCGGGCCGTGACAGGACCTACGAGCAGTACTTC

D gene: NA
clone size: NA
J gene: TRBJ2-2
V gene: TRBV7-2
CDR3 protein: CASSLERTGELFF
CDR3 DNA: TGTGCCAGCAGCTTAGAAAGAACCGGGGAGCTGTTTTTT

D gene: TRBD1
clone size: NA
J gene: TRBJ2-1
V gene: TRBV5-4
CDR3 protein: CASSLSGTGVYNEQFF
CDR3 DNA: TGTGCCAGCAGCTTGAGTGGGACAGGGGTCTACAATGAGCAGTTCTTC

D gene: NA
clone size: NA
J gene: TRBJ1-1
V gene: TRBV5-5
CDR3 protein: CASSFEGLRTEAFF
CDR3 DNA: TGTGCCAGCAGCTTTGAGGGGCTCCGAACTGAAGCTTTCTTT

D gene: TRBD1
clone size: once
J gene: TRBJ1-1
V gene: TRBV10-3
CDR3 protein: CAISGSGQGANTEAFF
CDR3 DNA: TGTGCCATCAGTGGGTCCGGCCAGGGGGCGAACACTGAAGCTTTCTTT

D gene: NA
clone size: NA
J gene: TRBJ2-7
V gene: TRBV19
CDR3 protein: CASSKGTILYEQYF
CDR3 DNA: TGTGCCAGTAGTAAGGGGACCATACTCTACGAGCAGTACTTC

D gene: NA
clone size: once
J gene: TRBJ2-6
V gene: TRBV5-1
CDR3 protein: CASSLVGAGANVLTF
CDR3 DNA: TGCGCCAGCAGCTTGGTTGGGGCTGGGGCCAACGTCCTGACTTTC

D gene: NA
clone size: NA
J gene: TRBJ1-2
V gene: TRBV28
CDR3 protein: CASSPGLRLGYTF
CDR3 DNA: TGTGCCAGCAGCCCCGGATTGAGGCTTGGCTACACCTTC

D gene: TRBD2
clone size: NA
J gene: TRBJ2-1
V gene: TRBV7-2
CDR3 protein: CASSSILAEHYNEQFF
CDR3 DNA: TGTGCCAGCAGCTCCATACTAGCGGAGCACTACAATGAGCAGTTCTTC

D gene: TRBD1
clone size: NA
J gene: TRBJ2-1
V gene: TRBV7-2
CDR3 protein: CASSPDRGSYNEQFF
CDR3 DNA: TGTGCCAGCAGCCCTGACAGGGGTTCCTACAATGAGCAGTTCTTC

D gene: TRBD2
clone size: NA
J gene: TRBJ2-2
V gene: TRBV19
CDR3 protein: CASKSGSGTGELFF
CDR3 DNA: TGTGCCAGTAAGAGCGGGAGTGGCACCGGGGAGCTGTTTTTT

D gene: NA
clone size: few
J gene: TRBJ1-1
V gene: TRBV13
CDR3 protein: CASSLRQGREAFF
CDR3 DNA: TGTGCCAGCAGCTTAAGGCAGGGGAGGGAAGCTTTCTTT

D gene: TRBD2
clone size: NA
J gene: TRBJ2-1
V gene: TRBV5-4
CDR3 protein: CASSPGTSPYNEQFF
CDR3 DNA: TGTGCCAGCAGTCCCGGGACTAGCCCATACAATGAGCAGTTCTTC

D gene: NA
clone size: NA
J gene: TRBJ2-2
V gene: TRBV19
CDR3 protein: CASSIQGRGDTGELFF
CDR3 DNA: TGTGCCAGTAGTATCCAGGGAAGGGGTGACACCGGGGAGCTGTTTTTT

D gene: NA
clone size: NA
J gene: TRBJ2-5
V gene: TRBV2
CDR3 protein: CATGKGLRQETQYF
CDR3 DNA: TGTGCCACCGGAAAGGGTTTAAGGCAAGAGACCCAGTACTTC

D gene: NA
clone size: NA
J gene: TRBJ2-7
V gene: TRBV7-2
CDR3 protein: CASSLILNLYEQYF
CDR3 DNA: TGTGCCAGCAGCTTAATCCTTAACCTCTACGAGCAGTACTTC

D gene: NA
clone size: NA
J gene: TRBJ1-4
V gene: TRBV27
CDR3 protein: CASSDYGGEKLFF
CDR3 DNA: TGTGCCAGCAGCGACTACGGGGGGGAAAAACTGTTTTTT

D gene: TRBD2
clone size: NA
J gene: TRBJ2-5
V gene: TRBV19
CDR3 protein: CASSWRGGTVQETQYF
CDR3 DNA: TGTGCCAGTAGCTGGCGGGGGGGAACAGTCCAAGAGACCCAGTACTTC

D gene: TRBD1
clone size: NA
J gene: TRBJ1-5
V gene: TRBV28
CDR3 protein: CASSLDRAETSNQPQHF
CDR3 DNA: TGTGCCAGCAGTTTAGACAGGGCCGAGACTAGCAATCAGCCCCAGCATTTT

D gene: NA
clone size: NA
J gene: TRBJ2-7
V gene: TRBV19
CDR3 protein: CASSISAVQTLEQYF
CDR3 DNA: TGTGCCAGTAGTATTAGTGCGGTACAGACCCTGGAGCAGTACTTC

D gene: NA
clone size: NA
J gene: TRBJ2-1
V gene: TRBV6-5
CDR3 protein: CASTPPGTRANEQFF
CDR3 DNA: TGTGCCAGCACCCCCCCCGGGACCAGAGCCAATGAGCAGTTCTTC

D gene: NA
clone size: NA
J gene: TRBJ2-1
V gene: TRBV7-3
CDR3 protein: CASSLTSEGYNEQFF
CDR3 DNA: TGTGCCAGCAGCTTAACCTCGGAAGGATACAATGAGCAGTTCTTC

D gene: NA
clone size: many
J gene: TRBJ1-2
V gene: TRBV28
CDR3 protein: CATSNYGYTF
CDR3 DNA: TGTGCCACGTCTAACTATGGCTACACCTTC

D gene: NA
clone size: NA
J gene: TRBJ1-3
V gene: TRBV28
CDR3 protein: CASSLAQGGNTIYF
CDR3 DNA: TGTGCCAGCAGTTTGGCCCAGGGCGGAAACACCATATATTTT